This passage covers 21 T cell receptor beta chains from one sample sequenced in a study of long-term antiretroviral therapy in people with HIV. They ran version v3.0 of the immunoSEQ assay at survey level. TCRdb's copy holds only in-frame clones and misses some; the assay was immunoSEQ multiplex PCR. The sample carries 35,000 to 40,000 clones, approximately 85% recorded once. The input for sequencing was unsorted PBMCs, taken 2.2 years after starting antiretroviral therapy. Source of these receptors: a man between 18 and 29 years old with HIV.

This chain links TRBV28 with TRBJ2-7; D gene ambiguous. The CDR3 is made up of 13 amino acids. Germline loops: CDR1 MDHEN, CDR2 SYDVKM. V was clipped by 2 bases and J by 6 bases, with 11 bases between them. CDR3: CASSLVLNAEQYF. CDR3 coding DNA: TGTGCCAGCAGTTTAGTATTAAACGCCGAGCAGTACTTC.

This chain uses TRBV10-1 with TRBJ2-3; 8 bases agree with TRBD2. The CDR3 contains 15 residues. Per germline, CDR1 WNHNN and CDR2 SYGVQD (reference sequence). Trimming removed 2 bases from V and 6 bases from J; junction bases left unmatched: 7. Written as DNA, the CDR3 is TGCGCCAGCAGTGAGCCCAGCGGGGGTTTGGATACGCAGTATTTT. This translates into CASSEPSGGLDTQYF.

The rearrangement joins TRBV21-1 to TRBJ2-1; no DNA check was done on the table's D call, TRBD2. TRBV21-1 is a pseudogene locus. The CDR3 sequence is 14 residues long. The CDR3 bases are TGTGCCACCGCCCAGGTGGGACTCTACAATGAGCAGTTCTTC. As protein: CATAQVGLYNEQFF.

Only a few counts were recorded for this clone. The chain combines TRBV5-1 with TRBJ1-6; no firm D call. Germline-derived CDR1 and CDR2 are SGHRS and YFSETQ. This CDR3 region has 13 residues. Deletions cut 4 bases from V and 8 bases from J, with 10 bases between. DNA for the CDR3: TGCGCCAGCAGCCTACTGGTGGATTCACCCCTCCACTTT. It codes for CASSLLVDSPLHF. The whole variable domain, remainder taken from reference TRBV5-1 and TRBJ1-6, is KAGVTQTPRYLIKTRGQQVTLSCSPISGHRSVSWYQQTPGQGLQFLFEYFSETQRNKGNFPGRFSGRQFSNSRSEMNVSTLELGDSALYLCASSLLVDSPLHFGNGTRLTVT.

The rearrangement uses TRBV15 and TRBJ1-4; tentative D call: TRBD1 (6 bases). The CDR3 loop spans 16 amino acids. Trimming shortened V by 1 base and J by 3 bases, and 12 bases separated the two germline ends. Germline lookup yields CDR1 LNHNV and CDR2 YYDKDF (reference sequence). The CDR3 loop is CATSRGGLWANEKLFF. In nucleotides, the CDR3 is TGTGCCACCAGCAGAGGGGGGCTTTGGGCTAATGAAAAACTGTTTTTT.

This chain uses TRBV11-3 with TRBJ2-2; D gene uncertain. CDR3 length equals 12 residues. V was shortened by 4 bases and J by 6 bases, with 6 bases between the two germline ends. The V gene's germline CDR1 is SGHNT and CDR2 YENEEA. The CDR3 sequence: CASSSVSGELFF. For the CDR3, the DNA is TGTGCCAGCAGCTCTGTGTCCGGGGAGCTGTTTTTT.

Here the CDR3 DNA reads TGTGCCACCGATACAACCGGGGACTACGAGCAGTACTTC. Translation gives CATDTTGDYEQYF. The chain recombines TRBV28 with TRBJ2-7; the D gene is possibly TRBD2 (5 bases). V lost 10 bases and J lost 3, with 16 bases in between. The CDR3 sequence is 13 residues long. Per germline, CDR1 MDHEN and CDR2 SYDVKM.

The rearrangement joins TRBV14 to TRBJ2-1; TRBD1 aligns across 10 bases. This CDR3 contains 15 residues. V trimming: 1 base; J trimming: 6 bases; junction bases outside the gene matches: 3. Germline V lookup: CDR1 SGHDN, CDR2 FVKESK. CDR3 in amino acids: CASSQGGDRGNEQFF. Here the CDR3 DNA reads TGTGCCAGCAGCCAAGGAGGGGACAGGGGCAATGAGCAGTTCTTC.

The chain links TRBV5-6 to TRBJ1-1; no definite D call. The CDR3 extends over 12 amino acids. Trimming took 3 bases from V and 1 from J, leaving 4 bases between them. Germline V gene data show CDR1 as SGHDT and CDR2 as YYEEEE. CDR3 sequence reads: CASSSWNTEAFF. The CDR3 nucleotides read TGTGCCAGCAGCTCTTGGAACACTGAAGCTTTCTTT.

The rearrangement uses TRBV7-6 and TRBJ2-2; D not resolved. The V gene lost 5 bases and the J gene lost 4 bases, with 20 bases spanning the gap. Germline lookup yields CDR1 SGHVS and CDR2 FNYEAQ. This CDR3 comprises 17 residues. CDR3 loop: CASSERLVGKTTGELFF. The CDR3 bases are TGTGCCAGCAGCGAAAGATTGGTGGGGAAGACCACCGGGGAGCTGTTTTTT.

The chain links TRBV27 to TRBJ2-3; 10 bases match TRBD2. Germline loops: CDR1 MNHEY, CDR2 SMNVEV (reference sequence). The CDR3 has 15 residues. V dropped 2 bases and J dropped 4; count of bases not matched to a gene: 3. CDR3 region: CASSLSGRAPDTQYF. The CDR3 region has the DNA TGTGCCAGCAGTTTAAGCGGGAGGGCCCCAGATACGCAGTATTTT.

Concerning this clone itself: Germline is not matched at one junction end, which may reflect a read error. This rearrangement joins TRBV7-7 to TRBJ2-7, with D possibly called TRBD1 or TRBD2 (6 bases each). From germline, CDR1 is SSHAT and CDR2 FNYEAQ (reference sequence). The CDR3 is 13 residues long. This chain's CDR3 is CASSLDRGEEQYF. CDR3 nucleotides: TGTGCTAGCAGCTTAGATAGGGGGGAAGAGCAGTACTTC.

CDR3 sequence (DNA): TGCGCCAGCGGAACTCACAGGAACACTGAAGCTTTCTTT. This encodes CASGTHRNTEAFF. This chain uses TRBV5-1 with TRBJ1-1; D is unclear. Trimming left V 7 bases short and J 1 base short, with 11 bases between. Germline V CDR1 and CDR2: SGHRS, YFSETQ. CDR3 length: 13 amino acids.

The chain couples TRBV6-1 to TRBJ2-1, with 10 bases aligning to TRBD2. The CDR3 extends over 16 amino acids. Unmatched junction bases numbered 9, after V lost 4 bases and J lost 6 bases. Germline values: CDR1 MNHNS, CDR2 SASEGT. The CDR3 DNA follows: TGTGCCAGCAGTGCCTGGCGGACTAGCGGAATCAATGAGCAGTTCTTC. Its protein is CASSAWRTSGINEQFF.

The chain carries TRBV30 and TRBJ2-1, with 8 bases identical to TRBD2. CDR3 length: 11 residues. Per germline, CDR1 GTSNPN and CDR2 SVGIG (reference sequence). The V and J ends lost 8 bases and 10 bases, in that order; junction bases with no gene match: 7. The CDR3 nucleotides read TGTGCCCTGACTAGCGACGTAGAGCAGTTCTTC. This sequence encodes CALTSDVEQFF.

This chain connects TRBV5-1 to TRBJ2-7, with 7 bases fitting TRBD1. Germline V CDR1 and CDR2: SGHRS, YFSETQ. The CDR3 has 12 residues. J gave up 3 bases and V 5 bases, and 2 bases lay outside the gene matches. The CDR3 nucleotides read TGCGCCAGCAGTAACAGGGGCTACGAGCAGTACTTC. It is translated as CASSNRGYEQYF.

The CDR3 here is CASSGEGFAGANVLTF. The CDR3 DNA reads as TGTGCCAGCAGCGGGGAAGGGTTCGCTGGGGCCAACGTCCTGACTTTC. This chain joins TRBV11-2 and TRBJ2-6, with unresolved D. The CDR3 runs 16 residues. Trimming left V 5 bases short and J 2 bases short, with 13 bases between. Germline values: CDR1 SGHAT, CDR2 FQNNGV. Full variable domain (outside the CDR3, taken from reference TRBV11-2 and TRBJ2-6): EAGVAQSPRYKIIEKRQSVAFWCNPISGHATLYWYQQILGQGPKLLIQFQNNGVVDDSQLPKDRFSAERLKGVDSTLKIQPAKLEDSAVYLCASSGEGFAGANVLTFGAGSRLTVL.

The DNA of the CDR3 is TGTGCCAGCGGGGTATTAGCGGGAGGGCCGGAAGATACGCAGTATTTT. This codes for CASGVLAGGPEDTQYF. The chain uses TRBV27 and TRBJ2-3, with TRBD2 matching over 11 bases. The trim removed 8 bases at V and 5 bases at J, leaving 12 bases unmatched. The length of the CDR3 is 16 residues. Germline values: CDR1 MNHEY, CDR2 SMNVEV (reference sequence).

This chain joins TRBV7-2 and TRBJ1-3, with 8 bases lining up with TRBD1. The CDR3 runs to 17 residues. V dropped 2 bases and J dropped 4; count of bases not matched to a gene: 10. Looked up from germline, CDR1 is SGHTA and CDR2 is FQGNSA. The CDR3 region is CASSLRTGSLLGNTIYF. The CDR3 DNA is TGTGCCAGCAGCTTAAGGACAGGGAGTTTGTTGGGAAACACCATATATTTT.

The chain joins TRBV29-1 to TRBJ2-5; weak D call: TRBD2 (7 bases). CDR3 length: 13 residues. V lost 6 bases and J lost 5, with 16 bases in between. Per germline, CDR1 SQVTM and CDR2 ANQGSEA. The CDR3, as DNA: TGCAGCGTCCAGAGGGGGGGCAGGGAGACCCAGTACTTC. As protein: CSVQRGGRETQYF.

V usage is TRBV4-2 and J usage is TRBJ2-2, with TRBD2 matching 8 bases. Germline CDR1 is LGHNA and CDR2 is YNFKEQ. Losses at the gene ends were 4 bases for V and 3 bases for J; bases not matched to a gene: 10. This CDR3 comprises 17 residues. Written as DNA, the CDR3 is TGTGCCAGCAGCCGGGAGACTAGCGCCCAGGACACCGGGGAGCTGTTTTTT. Protein product: CASSRETSAQDTGELFF.